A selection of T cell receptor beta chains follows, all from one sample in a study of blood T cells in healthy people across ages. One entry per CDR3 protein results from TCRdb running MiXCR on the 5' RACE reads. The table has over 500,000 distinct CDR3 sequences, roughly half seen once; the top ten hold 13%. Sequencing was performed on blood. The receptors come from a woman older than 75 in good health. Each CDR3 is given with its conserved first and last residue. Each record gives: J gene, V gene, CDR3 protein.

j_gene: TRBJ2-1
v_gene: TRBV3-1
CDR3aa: CASSKGTSSYNEQFF

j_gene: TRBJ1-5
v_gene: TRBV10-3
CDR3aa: CAPGPRTLRSQPQHF

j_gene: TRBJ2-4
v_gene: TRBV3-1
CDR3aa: CASSQGGVAKNIQYF

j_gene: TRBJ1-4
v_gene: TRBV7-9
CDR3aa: CASSGGQGTTNEELFF

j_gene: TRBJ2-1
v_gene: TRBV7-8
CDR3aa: CASSARGGRAVYEQFF

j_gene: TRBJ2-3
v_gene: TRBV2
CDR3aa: CATTGLVRTDTQYF

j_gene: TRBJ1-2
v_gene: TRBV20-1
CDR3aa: CSARESYGYTF

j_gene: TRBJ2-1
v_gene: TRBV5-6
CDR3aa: CASSSGWDEQFF

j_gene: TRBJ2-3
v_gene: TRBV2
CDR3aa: CASTLPGFAPSPTDTQYF

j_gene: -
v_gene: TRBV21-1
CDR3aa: CASSLDGDRLYEQYF

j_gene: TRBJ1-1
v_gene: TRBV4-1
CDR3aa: CASSAQFSPMNTEAFF

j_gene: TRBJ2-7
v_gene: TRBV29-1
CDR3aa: CSVTPNQGYEQYF

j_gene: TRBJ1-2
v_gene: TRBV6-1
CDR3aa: CASSDGSYGYTF

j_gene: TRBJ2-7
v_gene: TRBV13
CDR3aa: CASSPRLAGDRSYEQYF

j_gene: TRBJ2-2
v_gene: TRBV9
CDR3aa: CASSVAAGGPIGELFF

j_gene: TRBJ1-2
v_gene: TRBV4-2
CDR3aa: CASSQEHSGMWGYTF

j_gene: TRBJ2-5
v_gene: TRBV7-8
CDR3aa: CASSSIEQAFEETQYF

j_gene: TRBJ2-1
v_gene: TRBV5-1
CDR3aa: CASSFSLFNEQFF

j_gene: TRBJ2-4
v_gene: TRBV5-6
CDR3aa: CASSLGRGWEYF

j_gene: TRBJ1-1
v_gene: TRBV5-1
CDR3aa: CASSERLINTEAFF

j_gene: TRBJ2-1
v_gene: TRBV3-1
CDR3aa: CASSLTGLANYNEQFF

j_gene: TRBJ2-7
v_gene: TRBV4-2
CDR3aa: CASSQQSRAGHEQYF

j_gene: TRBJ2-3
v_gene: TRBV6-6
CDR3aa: CASSTPTSGITDTQYF

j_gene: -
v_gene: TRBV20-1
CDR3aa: CSARGAVKETQYF

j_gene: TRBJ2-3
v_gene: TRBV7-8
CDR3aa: CASSLNRVGLTDTQYF

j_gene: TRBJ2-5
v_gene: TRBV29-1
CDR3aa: CSARRGGVGETQYF

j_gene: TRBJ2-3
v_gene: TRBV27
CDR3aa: CASSLVLAADTQYF

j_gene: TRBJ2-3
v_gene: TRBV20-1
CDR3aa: CSAAGRGGTADTQYF

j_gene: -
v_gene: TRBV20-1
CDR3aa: CSPGGTPYEQYF

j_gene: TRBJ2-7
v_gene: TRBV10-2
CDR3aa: CASSESTGDRSSYEQYF

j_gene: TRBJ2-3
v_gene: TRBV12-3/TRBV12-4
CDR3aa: CASSVSVEDTQYF

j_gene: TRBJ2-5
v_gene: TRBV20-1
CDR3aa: CSARDIRVETQYF

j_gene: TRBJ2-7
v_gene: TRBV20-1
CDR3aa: CSARGNKQYF

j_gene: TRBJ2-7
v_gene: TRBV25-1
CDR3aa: CASTRTGASYEQYF

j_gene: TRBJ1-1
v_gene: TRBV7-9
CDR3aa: CAGQGISNAEAFF

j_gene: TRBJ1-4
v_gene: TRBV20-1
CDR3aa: CSARETGTGNEKLFF

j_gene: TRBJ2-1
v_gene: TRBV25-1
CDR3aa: CASRGDGTSGGLYNEQFF